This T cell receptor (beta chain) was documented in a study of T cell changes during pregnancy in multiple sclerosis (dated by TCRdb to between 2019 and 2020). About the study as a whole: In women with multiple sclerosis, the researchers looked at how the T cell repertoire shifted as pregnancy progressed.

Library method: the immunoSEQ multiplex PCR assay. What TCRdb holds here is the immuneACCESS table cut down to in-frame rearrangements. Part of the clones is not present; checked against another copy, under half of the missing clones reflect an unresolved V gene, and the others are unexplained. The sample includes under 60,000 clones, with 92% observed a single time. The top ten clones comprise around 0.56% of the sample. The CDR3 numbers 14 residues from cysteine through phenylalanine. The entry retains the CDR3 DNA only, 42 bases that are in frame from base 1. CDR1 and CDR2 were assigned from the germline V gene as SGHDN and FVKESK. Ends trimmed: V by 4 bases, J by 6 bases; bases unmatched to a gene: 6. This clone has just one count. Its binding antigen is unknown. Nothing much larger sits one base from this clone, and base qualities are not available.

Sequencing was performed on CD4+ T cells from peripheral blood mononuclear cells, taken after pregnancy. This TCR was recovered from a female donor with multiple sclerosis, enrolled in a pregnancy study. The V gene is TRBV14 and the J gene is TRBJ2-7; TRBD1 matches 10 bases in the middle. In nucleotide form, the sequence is TGTGCCAGCAGCCCATGGAGGGACAGGGGCGAGCAGTACTTC. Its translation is CASSPWRDRGEQYF.